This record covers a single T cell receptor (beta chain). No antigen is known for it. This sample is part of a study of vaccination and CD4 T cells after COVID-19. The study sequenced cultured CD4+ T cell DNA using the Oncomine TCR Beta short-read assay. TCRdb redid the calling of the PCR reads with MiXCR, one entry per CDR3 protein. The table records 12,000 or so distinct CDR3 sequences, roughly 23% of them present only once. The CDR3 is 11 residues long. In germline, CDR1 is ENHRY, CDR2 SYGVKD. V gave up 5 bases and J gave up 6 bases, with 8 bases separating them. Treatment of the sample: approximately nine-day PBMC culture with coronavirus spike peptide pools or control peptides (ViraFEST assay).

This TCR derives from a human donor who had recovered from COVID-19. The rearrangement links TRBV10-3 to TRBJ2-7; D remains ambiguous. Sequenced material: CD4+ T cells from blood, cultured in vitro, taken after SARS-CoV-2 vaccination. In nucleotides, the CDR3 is TGTGCCATCAGTCCCGGCGGCGAGCAGTACTTC. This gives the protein CAISPGGEQYF.